This T cell receptor beta chain was found in a study of T cells in Graves' hyperthyroidism and ophthalmopathy (dated by TCRdb to the late 2010s). About the study as a whole: Peripheral blood was sampled at the time of initial diagnosis, prior to any treatment. A discovery cohort of about a hundred patients, about 40 with Graves' ophthalmopathy and approximately 60 with stable Graves' hyperthyroidism, was used to find distinguishing TCR V-J signatures. An independent validation cohort of 18 to 20 hyperthyroidism patients and 17 patients who later progressed to ophthalmopathy tested prospective prediction of ophthalmopathy. The 75 to 100 discovery patients were randomly split 7:3 into training and test sets. In about 6 Graves' hyperthyroidism patients, the study also compared T-cell repertoires from thyroid tissue with T-cell repertoires from blood. Once sampling was done, hyperthyroidism patients were given methimazole at a starting dose of 30 mg daily, whereas ophthalmopathy patients were given high-dose intravenous methylprednisolone. The paper reports TCR Vbeta CDR3 sequencing of roughly 140 peripheral blood samples: 40 or so ophthalmopathy, fewer than 80 hyperthyroidism and around 17 progressor patients. Paper-wide results and their limitations: Blood samples also contained most of the expanded thyroid clonotypes (frequency above 0.001), which suggests that blood repertoires may reflect thyroid immune responses. In validation, the model predicted progression to ophthalmopathy a median of roughly 6.2 months before onset, with about 64% sensitivity and 72.22% specificity. No statistical method was used to set the sample size in advance, and investigators knew the group allocation. Ophthalmopathy was separated from stable hyperthyroidism by a 13 V-J signature model, with about 88% sensitivity and around 81% specificity obtained in cross-validation and 80%/75% obtained in testing.

The TCR beta CDR3 regions were amplified from the RNA transcripts. The first round of RT-PCR for the TCR CDR3 was performed with the HTBI primer set and the Qiagen OneStep RT-PCR kit. A second multiplex PCR round built the libraries, followed by size selection and purification. Paired-end sequencing of the libraries was performed with 100 bp reads on an Illumina HiSeq2000. In the paper's pipeline: SOAPnuke was used to process the raw data, removing reads that contained adapters or uncalled bases, had a mean Phred below 15, or lacked an exact match to the constant primer or identifier. COPE v1.2.5 was used to merge high-quality paired reads, and clonotypes were defined as unique nucleotide sequences. Clonotypes were aligned to IMGT TRBV, TRBD and TRBJ reference segments using MiTCR v1.1. The analysis was restricted to V-J combinations with a frequency above 0.0001, which together covered 99% to 99.2% of the repertoires. The TCS score was defined as F50 (clonal expansion) divided by E x V (chaos), with BLOSUM62-based TCRdist calculated between CDR3 peptides within each V-J. Welch's t-statistics and random forest reduced several hundred V-J features to fewer than 15, which were used in a naive Bayes classifier (R e1071). TCRdb applied fastp at Q25 and MiXCR to the public reads, then kept only in-frame beta chains. Rows are combined by CDR3 protein, so each entry shows the most common genes and DNA. What appears here as the V and J calls and clone size reflects TCRdb's work, not the paper's. This sample gives hundreds of thousands of distinct CDR3 sequences in total; 22% of them show up just once. The ten biggest clones cover roughly 49% of the sample.

Moderately to severely active disease, a Clinical Activity Score of at least 3, a NOSPECS grade of at least 4, and a duration under 3 months were present in ophthalmopathy patients. Any patient with an uncontrolled infection, another autoimmune disease, pregnancy or lactation was excluded. Clinical symptoms, serum thyroxine and TRAb, thyroid ultrasound, and orbital computed tomography formed the basis for the diagnoses. PBMCs were separated from roughly 10 ml of fresh peripheral blood using Ficoll-Paque density gradient centrifugation. Total RNA was extracted using Trizol reagent, and RNA quality was assessed on an Agilent 2100 Bioanalyzer. Comment on this clonotype: This clone's antigen is unknown. Within one base of it there is no much larger clone, and no base qualities were kept.

Based on the germline V gene, the CDR1 and CDR2 sequences are SGHVS and FQNEAQ. The CDR3 starts with the cysteine, ends with the valine, and has 16 residues. Only the CDR3 portion is preserved as DNA: 48 bases, with reading frame beginning at the first base. V trim: 3 bases; J trim: 4 bases; unmatched bases: 9. This TCR was sampled from a woman in her seventies with Graves' ophthalmopathy. The V and J genes are TRBV7-8 and TRBJ2-7; 10 bases in the middle match TRBD2. What was sequenced was blood. The nucleotide sequence is given as TGTGCCAGCAGCTTGGCAGCGGGAGGGAAGGGGTACGAGCAGTACGTC. Its protein is CASSLAAGGKGYEQYV.